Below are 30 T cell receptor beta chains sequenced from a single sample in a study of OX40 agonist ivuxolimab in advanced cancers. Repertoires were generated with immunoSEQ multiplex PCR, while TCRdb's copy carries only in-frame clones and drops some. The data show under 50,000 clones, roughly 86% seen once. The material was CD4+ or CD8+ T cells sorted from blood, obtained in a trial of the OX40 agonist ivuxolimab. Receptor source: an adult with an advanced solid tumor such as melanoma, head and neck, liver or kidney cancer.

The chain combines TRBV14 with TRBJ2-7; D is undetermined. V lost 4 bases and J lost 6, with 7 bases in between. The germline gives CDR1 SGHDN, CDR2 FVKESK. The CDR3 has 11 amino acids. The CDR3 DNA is TGTGCCAGCAGCCCCGGTCTCGAGCAGTACTTC. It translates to CASSPGLEQYF.

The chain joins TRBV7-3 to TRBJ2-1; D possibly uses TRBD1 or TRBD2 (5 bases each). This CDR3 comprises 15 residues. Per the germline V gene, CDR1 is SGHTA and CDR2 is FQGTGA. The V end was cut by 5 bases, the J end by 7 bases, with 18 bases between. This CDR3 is CASSPGTHSVNEQFF. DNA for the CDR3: TGTGCCAGCAGCCCCGGGACCCACTCCGTTAATGAGCAGTTCTTC.

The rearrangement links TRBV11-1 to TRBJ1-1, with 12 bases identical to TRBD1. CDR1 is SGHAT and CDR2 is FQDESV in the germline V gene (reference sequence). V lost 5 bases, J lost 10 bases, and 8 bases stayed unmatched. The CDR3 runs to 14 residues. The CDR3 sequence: CASSLGQGAWGAFF. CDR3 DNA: TGTGCCAGCAGCCTGGGACAGGGGGCTTGGGGAGCTTTCTTT.

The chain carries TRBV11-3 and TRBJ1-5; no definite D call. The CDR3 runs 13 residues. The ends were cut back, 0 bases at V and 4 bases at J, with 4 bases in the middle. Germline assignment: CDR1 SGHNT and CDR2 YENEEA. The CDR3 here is CASSLETNQPQHF. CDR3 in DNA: TGTGCCAGCAGCTTAGAGACAAATCAGCCCCAGCATTTT.

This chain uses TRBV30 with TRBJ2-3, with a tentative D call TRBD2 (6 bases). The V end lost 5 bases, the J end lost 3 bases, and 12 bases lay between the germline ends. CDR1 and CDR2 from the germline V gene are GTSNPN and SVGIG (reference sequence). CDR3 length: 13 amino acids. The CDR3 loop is CAWYRDFTDTQYF. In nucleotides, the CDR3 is TGTGCCTGGTACCGGGACTTTACAGATACGCAGTATTTT.

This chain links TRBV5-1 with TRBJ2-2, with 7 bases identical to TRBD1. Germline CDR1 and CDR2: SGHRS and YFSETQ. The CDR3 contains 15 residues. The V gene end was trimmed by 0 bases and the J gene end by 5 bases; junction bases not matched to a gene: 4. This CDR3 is CASSLDGDRTGELFF. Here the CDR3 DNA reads TGCGCCAGCAGCTTGGATGGGGACAGAACCGGGGAGCTGTTTTTT.

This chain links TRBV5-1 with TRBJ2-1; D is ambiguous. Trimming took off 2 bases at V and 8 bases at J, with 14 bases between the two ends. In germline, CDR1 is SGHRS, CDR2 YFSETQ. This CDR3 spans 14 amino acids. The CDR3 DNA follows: TGCGCCAGCAGCTTATTGACGACCAGAGATGAGCAGTTCTTC. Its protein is CASSLLTTRDEQFF.

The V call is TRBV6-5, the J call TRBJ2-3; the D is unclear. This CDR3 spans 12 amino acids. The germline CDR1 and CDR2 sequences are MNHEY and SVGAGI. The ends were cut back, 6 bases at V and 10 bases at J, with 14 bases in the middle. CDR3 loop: CASSPRLSPQYF. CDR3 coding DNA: TGTGCCAGCAGCCCCCGGCTCTCTCCGCAGTATTTT.

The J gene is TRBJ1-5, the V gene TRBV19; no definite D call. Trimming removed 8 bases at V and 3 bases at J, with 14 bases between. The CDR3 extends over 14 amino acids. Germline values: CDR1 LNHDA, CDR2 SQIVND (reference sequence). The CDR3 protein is CASCPTVNNQPQHF. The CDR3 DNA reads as TGTGCCAGTTGCCCCACGGTGAACAATCAGCCCCAGCATTTT.

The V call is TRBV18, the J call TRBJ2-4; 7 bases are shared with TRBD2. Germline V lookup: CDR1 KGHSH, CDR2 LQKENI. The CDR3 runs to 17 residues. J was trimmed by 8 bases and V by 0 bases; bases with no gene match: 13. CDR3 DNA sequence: TGTGCCAGCTCACCACCGACGGGAGGATCGGTCCGGGACATTCAGTACTTC. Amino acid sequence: CASSPPTGGSVRDIQYF.

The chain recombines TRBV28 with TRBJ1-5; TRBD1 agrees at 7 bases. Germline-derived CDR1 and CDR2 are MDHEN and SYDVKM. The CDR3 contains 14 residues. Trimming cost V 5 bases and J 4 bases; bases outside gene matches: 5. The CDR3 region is CASSNNRGNQPQHF. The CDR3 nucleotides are TGTGCCAGCAGTAATAACAGGGGAAATCAGCCCCAGCATTTT.

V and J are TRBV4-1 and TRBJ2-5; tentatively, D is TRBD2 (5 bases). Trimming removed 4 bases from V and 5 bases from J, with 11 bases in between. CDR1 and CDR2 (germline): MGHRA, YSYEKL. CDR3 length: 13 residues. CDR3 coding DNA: TGCGCCAGCAGCCCCCAGAGAGGGGAGACCCAGTACTTC. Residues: CASSPQRGETQYF.

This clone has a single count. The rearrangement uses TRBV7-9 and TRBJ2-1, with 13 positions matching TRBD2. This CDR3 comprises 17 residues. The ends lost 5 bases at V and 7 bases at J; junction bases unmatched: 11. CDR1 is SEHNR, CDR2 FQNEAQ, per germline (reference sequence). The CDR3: CASSPGTSGTPENEQFF. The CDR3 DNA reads TGTGCCAGCAGCCCAGGGACTAGCGGGACTCCAGAAAATGAGCAGTTCTTC.

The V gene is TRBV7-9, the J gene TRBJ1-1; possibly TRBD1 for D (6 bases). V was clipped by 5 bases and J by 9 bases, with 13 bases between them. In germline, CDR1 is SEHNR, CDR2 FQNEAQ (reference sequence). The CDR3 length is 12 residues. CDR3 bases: TGTGCCAGCAGCCGGACAGATTTTCAAGCTTTCTTT. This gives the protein CASSRTDFQAFF.

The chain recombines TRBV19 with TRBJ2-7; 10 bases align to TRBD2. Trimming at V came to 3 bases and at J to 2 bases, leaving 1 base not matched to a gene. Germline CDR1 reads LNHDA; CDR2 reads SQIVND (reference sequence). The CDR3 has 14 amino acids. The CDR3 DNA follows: TGTGCCAGTAGTATCGGACTAGCGGCCTACGAGCAGTACTTC. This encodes CASSIGLAAYEQYF.

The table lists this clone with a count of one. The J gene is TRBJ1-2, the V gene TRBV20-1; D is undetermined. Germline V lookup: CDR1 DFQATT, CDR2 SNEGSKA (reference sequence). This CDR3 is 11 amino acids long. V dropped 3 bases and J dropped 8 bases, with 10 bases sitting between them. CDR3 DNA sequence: TGCAGTGCTAGTGACCGCTGGGGCTACACCTTC. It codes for CSASDRWGYTF.

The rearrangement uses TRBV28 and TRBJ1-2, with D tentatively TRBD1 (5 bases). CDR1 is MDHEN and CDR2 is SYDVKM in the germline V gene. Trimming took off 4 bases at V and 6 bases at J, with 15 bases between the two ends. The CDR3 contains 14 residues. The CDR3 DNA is TGTGCCAGCAGTTCACAGACAGTTTATCATGGCTACACCTTC. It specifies CASSSQTVYHGYTF.

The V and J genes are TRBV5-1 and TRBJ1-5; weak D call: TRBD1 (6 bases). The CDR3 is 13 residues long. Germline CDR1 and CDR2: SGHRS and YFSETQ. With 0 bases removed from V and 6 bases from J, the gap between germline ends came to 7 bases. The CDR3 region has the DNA TGCGCCAGCAGCTTGGCCAGGGGTCAGCCCCAGCATTTT. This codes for CASSLARGQPQHF.

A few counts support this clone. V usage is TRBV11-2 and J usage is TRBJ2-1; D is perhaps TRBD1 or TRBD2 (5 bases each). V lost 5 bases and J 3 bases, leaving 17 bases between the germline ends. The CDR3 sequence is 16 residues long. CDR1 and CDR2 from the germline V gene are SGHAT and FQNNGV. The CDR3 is CASSPPLGGNYNEQFF. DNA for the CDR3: TGTGCCAGCAGCCCACCTCTTGGGGGAAACTACAATGAGCAGTTCTTC. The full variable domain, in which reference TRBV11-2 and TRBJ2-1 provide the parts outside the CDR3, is EAGVAQSPRYKIIEKRQSVAFWCNPISGHATLYWYQQILGQGPKLLIQFQNNGVVDDSQLPKDRFSAERLKGVDSTLKIQPAKLEDSAVYLCASSPPLGGNYNEQFFGPGTRLTVL.

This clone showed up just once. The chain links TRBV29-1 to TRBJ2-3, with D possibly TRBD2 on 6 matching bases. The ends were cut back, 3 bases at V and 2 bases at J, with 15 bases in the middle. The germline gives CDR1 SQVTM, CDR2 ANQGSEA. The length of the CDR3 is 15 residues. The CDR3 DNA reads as TGCAGCGTTGATTTCGGGTTAGCGGACACAGATACGCAGTATTTT. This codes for CSVDFGLADTDTQYF.

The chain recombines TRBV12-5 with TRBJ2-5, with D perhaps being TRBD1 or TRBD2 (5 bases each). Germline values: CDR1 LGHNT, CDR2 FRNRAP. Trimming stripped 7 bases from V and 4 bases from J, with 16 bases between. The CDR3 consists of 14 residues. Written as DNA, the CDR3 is TGTGCTAGTGCCCCTCAGGGAGCGACAGAGACCCAGTACTTC. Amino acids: CASAPQGATETQYF. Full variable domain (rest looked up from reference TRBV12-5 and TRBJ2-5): DARVTQTPRHKVTEMGQEVTMRCQPILGHNTVFWYRQTMMQGLELLAYFRNRAPLDDSGMPKDRFSAEMPDATLATLKIQPSEPRDSAVYFCASAPQGATETQYFGPGTRLLVL.

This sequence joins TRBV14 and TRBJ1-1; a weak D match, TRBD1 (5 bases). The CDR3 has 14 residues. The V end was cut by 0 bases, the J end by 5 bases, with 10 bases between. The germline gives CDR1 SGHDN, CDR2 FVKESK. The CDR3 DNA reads TGTGCCAGCAGCCAAGATCTGGGGACGACTGAAGCTTTCTTT. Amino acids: CASSQDLGTTEAFF.

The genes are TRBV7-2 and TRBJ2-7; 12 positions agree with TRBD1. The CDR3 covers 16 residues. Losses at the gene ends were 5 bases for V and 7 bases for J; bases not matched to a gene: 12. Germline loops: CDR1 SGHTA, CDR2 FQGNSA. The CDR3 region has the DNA TGTGCCAGCAGCCCTCCTGTGGGACAGGGGGCGCGGGAGCAGTACTTC. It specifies CASSPPVGQGAREQYF.

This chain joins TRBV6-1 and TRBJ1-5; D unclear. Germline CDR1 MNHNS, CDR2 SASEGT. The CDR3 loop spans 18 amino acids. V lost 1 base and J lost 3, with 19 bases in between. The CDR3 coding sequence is TGTGCCAGCAGTGAAGGCGTTGTAGGCAGCCTAATCAATCAGCCCCAGCATTTT. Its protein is CASSEGVVGSLINQPQHF.

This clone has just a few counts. The CDR3 region has the DNA TGTGCCACCAGCAGAGCCTACAATGAGCAGTTCTTC. Translating gives CATSRAYNEQFF. The rearrangement uses TRBV15 and TRBJ2-1; D is uncertain. V lost 1 base, J lost 2 bases, and 0 bases lay in between. The CDR3 runs 12 residues. Germline assignment: CDR1 LNHNV and CDR2 YYDKDF (reference sequence).

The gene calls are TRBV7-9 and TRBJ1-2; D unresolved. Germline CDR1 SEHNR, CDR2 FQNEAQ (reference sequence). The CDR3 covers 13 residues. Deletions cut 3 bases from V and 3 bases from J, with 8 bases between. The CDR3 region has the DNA TGTGCCAGCAGCTTTGTAGGCTACTATGGCTACACCTTC. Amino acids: CASSFVGYYGYTF.

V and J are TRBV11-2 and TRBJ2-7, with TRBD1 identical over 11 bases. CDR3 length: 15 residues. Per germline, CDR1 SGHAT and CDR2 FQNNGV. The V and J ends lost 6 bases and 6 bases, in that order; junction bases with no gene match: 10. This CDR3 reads CASSPNSGTGGEQYF. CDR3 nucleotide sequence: TGTGCCAGCAGTCCAAACTCCGGGACAGGGGGCGAGCAGTACTTC.

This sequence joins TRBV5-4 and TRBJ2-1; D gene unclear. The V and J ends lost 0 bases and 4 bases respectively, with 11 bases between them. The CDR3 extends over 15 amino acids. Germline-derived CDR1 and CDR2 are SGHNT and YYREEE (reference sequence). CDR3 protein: CASSLEGRMYNEQFF. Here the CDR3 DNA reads TGTGCCAGCAGCTTGGAGGGCAGAATGTACAATGAGCAGTTCTTC.

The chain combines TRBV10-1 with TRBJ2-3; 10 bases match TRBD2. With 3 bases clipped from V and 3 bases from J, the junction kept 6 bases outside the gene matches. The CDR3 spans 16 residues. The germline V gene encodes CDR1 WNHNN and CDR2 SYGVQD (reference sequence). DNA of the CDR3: TGCGCCAGCAGTGACGGCCTAGCGGGAGCTACAGATACGCAGTATTTT. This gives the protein CASSDGLAGATDTQYF.

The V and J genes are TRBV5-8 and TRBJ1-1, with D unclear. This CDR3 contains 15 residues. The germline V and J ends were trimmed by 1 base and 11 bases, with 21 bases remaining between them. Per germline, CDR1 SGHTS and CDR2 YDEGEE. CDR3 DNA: TGTGCCAGCAGCTTGCTTACCGTATCCAGATTGCCGGCTTTCTTT. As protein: CASSLLTVSRLPAFF.